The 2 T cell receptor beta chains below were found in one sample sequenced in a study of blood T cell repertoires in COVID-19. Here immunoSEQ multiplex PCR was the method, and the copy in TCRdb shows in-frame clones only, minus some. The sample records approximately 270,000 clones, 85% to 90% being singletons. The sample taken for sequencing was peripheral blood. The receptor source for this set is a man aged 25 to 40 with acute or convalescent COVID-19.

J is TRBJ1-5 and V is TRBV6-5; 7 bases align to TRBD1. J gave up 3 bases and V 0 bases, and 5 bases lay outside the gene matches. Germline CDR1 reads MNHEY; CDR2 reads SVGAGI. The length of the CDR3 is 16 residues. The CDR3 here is CASSYSGRGDNQPQHF. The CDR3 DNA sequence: TGTGCCAGCAGTTACTCGGGCAGGGGGGACAATCAGCCCCAGCATTTT.

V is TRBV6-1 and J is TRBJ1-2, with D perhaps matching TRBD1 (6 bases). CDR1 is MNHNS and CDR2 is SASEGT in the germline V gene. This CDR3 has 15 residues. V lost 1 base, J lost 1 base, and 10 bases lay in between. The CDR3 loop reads CASSEGTVNNYGYTF. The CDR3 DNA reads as TGTGCCAGCAGTGAAGGGACAGTCAATAACTATGGCTACACCTTC.